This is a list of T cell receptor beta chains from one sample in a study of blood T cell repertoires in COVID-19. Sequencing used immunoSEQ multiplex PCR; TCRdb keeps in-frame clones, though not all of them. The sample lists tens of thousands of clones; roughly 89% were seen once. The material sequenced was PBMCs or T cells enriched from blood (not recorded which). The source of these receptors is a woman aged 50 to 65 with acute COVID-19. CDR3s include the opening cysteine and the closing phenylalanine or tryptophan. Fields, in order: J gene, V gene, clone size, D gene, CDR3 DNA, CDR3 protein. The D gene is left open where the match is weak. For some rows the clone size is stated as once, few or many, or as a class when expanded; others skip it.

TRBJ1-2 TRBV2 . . TGTGCCACCACGTTTCAGGGCAACTATGGCTACACCTTC CATTFQGNYGYTF
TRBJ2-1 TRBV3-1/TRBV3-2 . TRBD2 TGTGCCAGCAGCCAAGTAGGACTAGCGGGAGGGGCTTTCGATGAGCAGTTCTTC CASSQVGLAGGAFDEQFF
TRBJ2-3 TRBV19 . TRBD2 TGTGCCAGTACTAGCGGGTCAAGTCCGGCAGATACGCAGTATTTT CASTSGSSPADTQYF
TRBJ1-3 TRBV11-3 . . TGTGCCAGCAGCCCCGGCGGGGCCGAGATATATTTT CASSPGGAEIYF
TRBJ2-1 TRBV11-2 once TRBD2 TGTGCCAGCAGCTTAAGGCTAGCGGAGCTCAATGAGCAGTTCTTC CASSLRLAELNEQFF
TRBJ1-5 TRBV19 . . TGTGCCAGTAGTATAGAATCAGAAGGGGCCATTAATCAGCCCCAGCATTTT CASSIESEGAINQPQHF
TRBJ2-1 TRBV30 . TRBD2 TGTGCCTGGAGTAAGGCACTAGCGGGGGCGGGTGAGCAGTTCTTC CAWSKALAGAGEQFF
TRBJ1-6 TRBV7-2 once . TGTGCCAGCAACTTAGATTCGGGGTGGCATTCACCCCTCCACTTT CASNLDSGWHSPLHF
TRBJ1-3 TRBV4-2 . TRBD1 TGTGCCAGCAGCCAACCGACAGGGCGGTCTGGAAACACCATATATTTT CASSQPTGRSGNTIYF
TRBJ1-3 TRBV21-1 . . TGTGCCAGCAGCAAAGGGGACAGGGGGCTCTCTGGAAACACCATATATTTT CASSKGDRGLSGNTIYF
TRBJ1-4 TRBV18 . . TGTGCCAGCTCACCAGCGGGGGGCCTTAATGAAAAACTGTTTTTT CASSPAGGLNEKLFF
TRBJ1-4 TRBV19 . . TGTGCCAGTAGTATCGGGATACTAAATGAAAAACTGTTTTTT CASSIGILNEKLFF
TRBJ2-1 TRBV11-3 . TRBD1 TGTGCCAGCAGCCCGGACAGGGACTTAGGTGAGCAGTTCTTC CASSPDRDLGEQFF
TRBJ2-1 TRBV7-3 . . TGTGCCAGCAGCTCCATTCGAGGGCAGAGCTCCTACAATGAGCAGTTCTTC CASSSIRGQSSYNEQFF
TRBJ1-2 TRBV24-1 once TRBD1 TGTGCCACCAGTGACTCGGGACAGGGGGTTAATCGCTACACCTTC CATSDSGQGVNRYTF
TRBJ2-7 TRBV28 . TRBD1 TGTGCCAGCAGTTCGGGACAGGGTTCTCGAGGGCAGTACTTC CASSSGQGSRGQYF
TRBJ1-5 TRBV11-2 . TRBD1 TGTGCCAGCAGCTTATCGGGACAGGGGGCTGGGCAGCCCCAGCATTTT CASSLSGQGAGQPQHF
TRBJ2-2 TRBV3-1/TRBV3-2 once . TGTGCCAGCAGCCAAGACCTGGCGGCAGCCACCGGGGAGCTGTTTTTT CASSQDLAAATGELFF
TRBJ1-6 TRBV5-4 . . TGTGCCAGCAGCCCGGGTAGGAGTGGCGTCGCTAATTCACCCCTCCACTTT CASSPGRSGVANSPLHF
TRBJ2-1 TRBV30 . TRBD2 TGTGCCTGGAGTAGGCTAGCGGGGTACAATGAGCAGTTCTTC CAWSRLAGYNEQFF
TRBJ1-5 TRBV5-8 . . TGTGCCAGCAGCTTGTGGGACATAATCGTTAGCAATCAGCCCCAGCATTTT CASSLWDIIVSNQPQHF
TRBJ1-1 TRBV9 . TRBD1 TGTGCCAGCAGAGGGGGCGTTTTGGACACTGAAGCTTTCTTT CASRGGVLDTEAFF
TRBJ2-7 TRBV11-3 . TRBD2 TGTGCCAGCAGCCTCCTAGGGCTAGCGGGGCCGCAGTACTTC CASSLLGLAGPQYF
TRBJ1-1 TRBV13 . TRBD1 TGTGCCAGCAGACGGACAGGGAGATCGTTGAACACTGAAGCTTTCTTT CASRRTGRSLNTEAFF
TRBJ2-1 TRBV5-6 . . TGTGCCAGCAGCTTTTCCCCCCAGGGTAAGTACAATGAGCAGTTCTTC CASSFSPQGKYNEQFF
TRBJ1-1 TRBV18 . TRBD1 TGTGCCAGCTCTTCGAGGACAGGGGGCACTGAAGCTTTCTTT CASSSRTGGTEAFF
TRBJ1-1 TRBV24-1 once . TGTGCCACCAGTGACCCAGGGGCTGAAGCTTTCTTT CATSDPGAEAFF
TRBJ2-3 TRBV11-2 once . TGTGCCAGCAGCTTAGCGGGAGTCAGCACAGATACGCAGTATTTT CASSLAGVSTDTQYF
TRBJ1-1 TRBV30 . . TGTGCCTGGAAGGCGGATAACACTGAAGCTTTCTTT CAWKADNTEAFF
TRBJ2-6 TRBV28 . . TGTGCCAGCACTGGCGAGGGGGCGGGGGGGGCCAACGTCCTGACTTTC CASTGEGAGGANVLTF
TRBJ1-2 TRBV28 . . TGTGCCAGCAGTTCGGGGATCGATAACTATGGCTACACCTTC CASSSGIDNYGYTF
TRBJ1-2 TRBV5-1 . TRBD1 TGCGCCAGCAGCTCCGCAGGGACAGGGAACGGCTACACCTTC CASSSAGTGNGYTF
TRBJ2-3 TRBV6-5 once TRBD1 TGTGCCAGCAAAGGACAGGGGGCTGGGGTCTATTTT CASKGQGAGVYF
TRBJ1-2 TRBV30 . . TGTGCCTGGAGTGAGACATTTAACTATGGCTACACCTTC CAWSETFNYGYTF
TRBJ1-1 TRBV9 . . TGTGCCAGCAGCGTAGCTTTAGACAGAAGATATGAAGCTTTCTTT CASSVALDRRYEAFF
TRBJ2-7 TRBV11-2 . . TGTGCCAGCAGCTTAGAGGTCGGTCCCAACGAGCAGTACTTC CASSLEVGPNEQYF
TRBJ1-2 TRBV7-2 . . TGTGCCAGCAGCCTACTAAGGAACAAGCAACATGGCTACACCTTC CASSLLRNKQHGYTF
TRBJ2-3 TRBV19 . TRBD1 TGTGCCAGTAGTTACAGGGGTGGCACAGATACGCAGTATTTT CASSYRGGTDTQYF
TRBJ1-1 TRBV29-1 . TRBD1 TGCAGCGGGGGACAGGGGTATGGTGAAGCTTTCTTT CSGGQGYGEAFF
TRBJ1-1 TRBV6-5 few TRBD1 TGTGCCAGCAGGCGGACAGGTCTCGGAGGCACTGAAGCTTTCTTT CASRRTGLGGTEAFF
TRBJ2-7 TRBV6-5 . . TGTGCCAGCAGTCCACTACAGAGAGTAGGAGGCGAGCAGTACTTC CASSPLQRVGGEQYF
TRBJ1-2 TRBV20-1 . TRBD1 TGCAGTGCTAGTCCCCCCGGTTCCCCGGGACAGTCCTATGGCTACACCTTC CSASPPGSPGQSYGYTF
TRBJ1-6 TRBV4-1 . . TGCGCCAGCAGCCAACTTGCGGGTAATAATTCACCCCTCCACTTT CASSQLAGNNSPLHF
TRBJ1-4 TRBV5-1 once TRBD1 TGCGCCAGCAGCTTGGTGGGGCAGGGGGCCGCGACTAATGAAAAACTGTTTTTT CASSLVGQGAATNEKLFF
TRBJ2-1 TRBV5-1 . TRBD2 TGCGCCAGCAGCCTTAGCGGGAGACACAATGAGCAGTTCTTC CASSLSGRHNEQFF
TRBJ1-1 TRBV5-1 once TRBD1 TGCGCCAGCAGCGGACGGGACAGAGGGGAGAGCACTGAAGCTTTCTTT CASSGRDRGESTEAFF
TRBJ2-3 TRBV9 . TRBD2 TGTGCCAGCAGCGTAGATGACGGGAGGGGGACTACTAGCACAGATACGCAGTATTTT CASSVDDGRGTTSTDTQYF
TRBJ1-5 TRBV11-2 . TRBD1 TGTGCCAGCAGCTTAGGGGGACAGGGTAGTCAGCCCCAGCATTTT CASSLGGQGSQPQHF
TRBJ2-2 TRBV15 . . TGTGCCACCAGCAGAGGTATAGAAGCGAACACCGGGGAGCTGTTTTTT CATSRGIEANTGELFF
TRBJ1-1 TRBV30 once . TGTGCCTGGAGTGTATTAAATCCTACAGGATTCAACCCGAACACTGAAGCTTTCTTT CAWSVLNPTGFNPNTEAFF
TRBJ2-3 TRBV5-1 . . TGCGCCAGCAGCTTGGGGTACAGGGAGGATACGCAGTATTTT CASSLGYREDTQYF
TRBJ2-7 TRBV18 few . TGTGCCAGCTCACCACCCGGACAGACCTCCTACGAGCAGTACTTC CASSPPGQTSYEQYF
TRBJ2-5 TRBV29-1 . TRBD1 TGCAGCGTTGCTCGGCCAGGGGGGACCCAGTACTTC CSVARPGGTQYF
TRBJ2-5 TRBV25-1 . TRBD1 TGTGCCAGCAGTGGTACGACAGGGGGCGTGGAGACCCAGTACTTC CASSGTTGGVETQYF
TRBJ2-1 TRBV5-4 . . TGTGCCAGCAGCTTACCCCCCGCGGGAAGCAATGAGCAGTTCTTC CASSLPPAGSNEQFF
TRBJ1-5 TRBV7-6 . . TGTGCCAGCAGCTTAAATCCAGGGATCGGTCAGCCCCAGCATTTT CASSLNPGIGQPQHF